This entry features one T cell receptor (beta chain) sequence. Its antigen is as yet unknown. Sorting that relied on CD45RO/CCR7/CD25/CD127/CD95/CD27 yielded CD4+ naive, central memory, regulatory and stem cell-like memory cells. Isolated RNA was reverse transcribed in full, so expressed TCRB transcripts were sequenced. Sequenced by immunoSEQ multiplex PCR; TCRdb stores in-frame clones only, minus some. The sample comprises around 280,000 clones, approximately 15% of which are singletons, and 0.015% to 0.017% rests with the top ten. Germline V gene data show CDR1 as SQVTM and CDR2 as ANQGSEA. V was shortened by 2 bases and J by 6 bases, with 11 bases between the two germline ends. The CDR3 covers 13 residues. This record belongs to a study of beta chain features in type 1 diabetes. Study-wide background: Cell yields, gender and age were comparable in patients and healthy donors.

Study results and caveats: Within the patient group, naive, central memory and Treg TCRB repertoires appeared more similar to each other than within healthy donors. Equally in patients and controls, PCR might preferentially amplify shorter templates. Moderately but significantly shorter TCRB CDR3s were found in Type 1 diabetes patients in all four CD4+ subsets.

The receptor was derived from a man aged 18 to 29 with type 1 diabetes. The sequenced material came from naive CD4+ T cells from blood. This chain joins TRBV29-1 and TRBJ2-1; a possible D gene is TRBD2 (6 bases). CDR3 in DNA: TGCAGCGTTGAAAAGCTAGCGCGCAATGAGCAGTTCTTC. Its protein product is CSVEKLARNEQFF.